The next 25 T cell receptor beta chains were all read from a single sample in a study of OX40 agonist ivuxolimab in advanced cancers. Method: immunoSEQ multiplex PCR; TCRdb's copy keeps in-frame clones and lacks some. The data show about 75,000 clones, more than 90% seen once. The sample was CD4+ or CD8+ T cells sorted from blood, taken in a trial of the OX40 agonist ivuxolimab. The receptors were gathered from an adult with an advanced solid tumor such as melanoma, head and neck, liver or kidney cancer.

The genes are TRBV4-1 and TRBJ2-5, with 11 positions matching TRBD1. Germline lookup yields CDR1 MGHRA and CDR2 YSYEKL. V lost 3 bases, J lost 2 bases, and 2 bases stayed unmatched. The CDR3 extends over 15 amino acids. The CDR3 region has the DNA TGCGCCAGCAGCCAGGGGACAGGGGGACAAGAGACCCAGTACTTC. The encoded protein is CASSQGTGGQETQYF.

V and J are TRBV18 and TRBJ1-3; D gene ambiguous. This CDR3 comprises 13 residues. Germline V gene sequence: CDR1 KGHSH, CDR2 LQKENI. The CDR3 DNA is TGTGCTAGCGCGGATACCTCTGGAAACACCATATATTTT. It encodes CASADTSGNTIYF.

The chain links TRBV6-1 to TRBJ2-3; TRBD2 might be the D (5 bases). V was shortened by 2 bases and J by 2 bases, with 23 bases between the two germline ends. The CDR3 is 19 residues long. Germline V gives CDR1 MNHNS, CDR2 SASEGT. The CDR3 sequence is CASSEHLSLSAVPTDTQYF. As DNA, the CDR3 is TGTGCCAGCAGTGAACATTTGAGTCTTTCAGCGGTTCCCACAGATACGCAGTATTTT.

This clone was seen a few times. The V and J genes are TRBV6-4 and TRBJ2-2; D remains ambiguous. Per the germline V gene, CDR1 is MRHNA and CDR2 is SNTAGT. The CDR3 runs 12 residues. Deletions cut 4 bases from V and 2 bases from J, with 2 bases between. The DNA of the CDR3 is TGTGCCAGCAGTGCAAACACCGGGGAGCTGTTTTTT. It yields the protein CASSANTGELFF.

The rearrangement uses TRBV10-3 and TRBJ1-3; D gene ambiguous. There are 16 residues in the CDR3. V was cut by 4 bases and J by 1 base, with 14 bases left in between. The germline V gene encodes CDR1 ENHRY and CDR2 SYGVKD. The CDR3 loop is CAISAQTVGSGNTIYF. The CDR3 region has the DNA TGTGCCATCAGTGCCCAGACCGTGGGGTCTGGAAACACCATATATTTT.

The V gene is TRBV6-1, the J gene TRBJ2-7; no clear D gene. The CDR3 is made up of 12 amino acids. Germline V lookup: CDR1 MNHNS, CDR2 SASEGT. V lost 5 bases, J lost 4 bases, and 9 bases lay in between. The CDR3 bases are TGTGCCAGCAGTATGCACAGTTACGAGCAGTACTTC. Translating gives CASSMHSYEQYF.

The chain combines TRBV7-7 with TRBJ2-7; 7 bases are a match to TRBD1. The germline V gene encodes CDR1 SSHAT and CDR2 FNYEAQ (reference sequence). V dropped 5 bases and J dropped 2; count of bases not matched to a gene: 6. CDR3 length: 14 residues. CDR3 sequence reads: CASSPDRSTYEQYF. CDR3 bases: TGTGCCAGCAGCCCGGACAGGAGTACCTACGAGCAGTACTTC.

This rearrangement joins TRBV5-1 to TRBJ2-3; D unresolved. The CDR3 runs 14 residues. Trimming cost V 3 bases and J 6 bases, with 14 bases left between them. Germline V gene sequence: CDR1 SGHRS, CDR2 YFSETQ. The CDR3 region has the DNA TGCGCCAGCAGCTCCGGGCCTTCGAGGGATACGCAGTATTTT. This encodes CASSSGPSRDTQYF.

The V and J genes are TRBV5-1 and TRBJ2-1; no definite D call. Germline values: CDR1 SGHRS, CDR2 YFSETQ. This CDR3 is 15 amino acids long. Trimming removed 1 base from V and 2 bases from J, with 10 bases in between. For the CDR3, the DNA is TGCGCCAGCAGCTTGCAGGCGGAAACCTACAATGAGCAGTTCTTC. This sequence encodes CASSLQAETYNEQFF.

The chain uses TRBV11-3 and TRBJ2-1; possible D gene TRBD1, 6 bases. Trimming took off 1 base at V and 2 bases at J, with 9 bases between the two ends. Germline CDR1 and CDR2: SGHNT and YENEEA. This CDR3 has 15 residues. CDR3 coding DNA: TGTGCCAGCAGCTTAGGAGGGACAACCTACAATGAGCAGTTCTTC. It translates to CASSLGGTTYNEQFF.

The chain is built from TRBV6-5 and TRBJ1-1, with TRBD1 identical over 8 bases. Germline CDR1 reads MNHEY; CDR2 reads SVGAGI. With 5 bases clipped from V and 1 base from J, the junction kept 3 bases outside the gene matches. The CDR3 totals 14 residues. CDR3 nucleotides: TGTGCCAGCAGTAAAACAGGGGGGAACACTGAAGCTTTCTTT. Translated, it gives CASSKTGGNTEAFF.

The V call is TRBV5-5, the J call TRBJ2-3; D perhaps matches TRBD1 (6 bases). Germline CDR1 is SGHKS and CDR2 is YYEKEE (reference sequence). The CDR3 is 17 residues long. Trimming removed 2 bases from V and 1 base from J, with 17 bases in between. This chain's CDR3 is CASSFSPWGTRTDTQYF. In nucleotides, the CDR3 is TGTGCCAGCAGCTTTTCCCCCTGGGGGACACGCACAGATACGCAGTATTTT.

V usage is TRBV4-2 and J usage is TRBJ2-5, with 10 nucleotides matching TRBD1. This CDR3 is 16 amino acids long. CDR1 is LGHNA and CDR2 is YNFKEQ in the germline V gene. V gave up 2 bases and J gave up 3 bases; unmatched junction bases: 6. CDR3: CASSQPGTGEKETQYF. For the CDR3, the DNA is TGTGCCAGCAGCCAACCAGGGACAGGGGAAAAAGAGACCCAGTACTTC.

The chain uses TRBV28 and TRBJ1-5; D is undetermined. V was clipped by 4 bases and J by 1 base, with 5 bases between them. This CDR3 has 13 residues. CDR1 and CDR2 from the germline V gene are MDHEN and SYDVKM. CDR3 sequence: CASSWPSNQPQHF. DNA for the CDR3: TGTGCCAGCAGTTGGCCGAGCAATCAGCCCCAGCATTTT.

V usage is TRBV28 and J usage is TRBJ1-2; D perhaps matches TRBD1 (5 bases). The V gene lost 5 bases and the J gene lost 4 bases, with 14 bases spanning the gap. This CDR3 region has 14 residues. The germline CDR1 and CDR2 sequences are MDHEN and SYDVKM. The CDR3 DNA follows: TGTGCCAGCAGTCAGCAGGGTCGTAGCTATGGCTACACCTTC. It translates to CASSQQGRSYGYTF.

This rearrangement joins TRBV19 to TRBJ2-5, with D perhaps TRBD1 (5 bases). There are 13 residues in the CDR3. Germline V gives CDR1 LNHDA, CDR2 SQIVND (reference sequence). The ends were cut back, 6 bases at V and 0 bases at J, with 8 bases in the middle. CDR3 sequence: CASRSGNQETQYF. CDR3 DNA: TGTGCCAGTAGATCAGGGAACCAAGAGACCCAGTACTTC.

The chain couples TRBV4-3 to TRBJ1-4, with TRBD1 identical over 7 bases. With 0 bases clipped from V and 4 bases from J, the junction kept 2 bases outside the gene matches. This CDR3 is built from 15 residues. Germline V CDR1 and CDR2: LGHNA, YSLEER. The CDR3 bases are TGCGCCAGCAGCCAAGATGGGACAGATAATGAAAAACTGTTTTTT. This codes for CASSQDGTDNEKLFF.

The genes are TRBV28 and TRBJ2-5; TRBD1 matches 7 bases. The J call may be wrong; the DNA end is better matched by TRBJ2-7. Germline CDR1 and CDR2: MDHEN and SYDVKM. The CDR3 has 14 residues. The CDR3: CAGGSLGTAYEQYF. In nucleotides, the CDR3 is TGTGCCGGGGGTAGTCTGGGGACAGCCTACGAGCAGTACTTC.

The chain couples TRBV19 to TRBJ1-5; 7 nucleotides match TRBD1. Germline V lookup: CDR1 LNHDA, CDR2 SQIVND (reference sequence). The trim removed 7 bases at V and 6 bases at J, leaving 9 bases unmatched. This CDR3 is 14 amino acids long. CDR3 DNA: TGTGCCAGTACTGTTCAGGGGGGCGGTCAGCCCCAGCATTTT. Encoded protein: CASTVQGGGQPQHF.

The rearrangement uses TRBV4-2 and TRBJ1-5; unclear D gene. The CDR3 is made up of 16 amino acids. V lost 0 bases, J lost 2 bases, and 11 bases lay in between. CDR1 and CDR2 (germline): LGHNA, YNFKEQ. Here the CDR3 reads CASSQDLAGGNQPQHF. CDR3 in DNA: TGTGCCAGCAGCCAAGATTTGGCAGGCGGCAATCAGCCCCAGCATTTT.

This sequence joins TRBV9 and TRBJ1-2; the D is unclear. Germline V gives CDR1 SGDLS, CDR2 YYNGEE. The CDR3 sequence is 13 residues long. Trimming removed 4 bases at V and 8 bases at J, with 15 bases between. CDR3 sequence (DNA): TGTGCCAGCAGCTTCACGGGTTATCAAGGCTACACCTTC. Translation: CASSFTGYQGYTF.

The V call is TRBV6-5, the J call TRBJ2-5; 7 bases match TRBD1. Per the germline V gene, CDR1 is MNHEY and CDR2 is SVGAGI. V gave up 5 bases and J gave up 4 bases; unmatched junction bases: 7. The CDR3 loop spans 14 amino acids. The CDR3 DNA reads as TGTGCCAGCAGTAACAGGGGTGGAGCAGAGACCCAGTACTTC. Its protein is CASSNRGGAETQYF.

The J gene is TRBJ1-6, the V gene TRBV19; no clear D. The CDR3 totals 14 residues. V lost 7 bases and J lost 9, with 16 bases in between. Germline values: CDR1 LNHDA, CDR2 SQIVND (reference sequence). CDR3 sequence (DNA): TGTGCCAGTAAGGCGGGTGGGTTGAGTTCACCCCTCCACTTT. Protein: CASKAGGLSSPLHF.

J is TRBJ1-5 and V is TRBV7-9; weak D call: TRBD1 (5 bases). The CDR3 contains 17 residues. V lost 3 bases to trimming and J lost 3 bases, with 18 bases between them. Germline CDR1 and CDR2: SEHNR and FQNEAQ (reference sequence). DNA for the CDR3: TGTGCCAGCAGCTTTAGCATGGGGGACGGAGACAATCAGCCCCAGCATTTT. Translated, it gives CASSFSMGDGDNQPQHF.

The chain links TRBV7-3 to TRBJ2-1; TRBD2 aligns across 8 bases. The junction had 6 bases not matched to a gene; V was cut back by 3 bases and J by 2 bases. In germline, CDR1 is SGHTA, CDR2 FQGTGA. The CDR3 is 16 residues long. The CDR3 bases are TGTGCCAGCAGCTTCCTCGGGGGGGCCGCCTACAATGAGCAGTTCTTC. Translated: CASSFLGGAAYNEQFF. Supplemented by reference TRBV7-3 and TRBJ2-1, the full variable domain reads GAGVSQTPSNKVTEKGKYVELRCDPISGHTALYWYRQSLGQGPEFLIYFQGTGAADDSGLPNDRFFAVRPEGSVSTLKIQRTERGDSAVYLCASSFLGGAAYNEQFFGPGTRLTVL.